The clone carrying this T cell receptor beta chain has just one count. Germline lookup yields CDR1 SGHAT and CDR2 FQNNGV. This CDR3 contains 15 residues. With 8 bases removed from V and 0 bases from J, the gap between germline ends came to 17 bases. The sample belongs to a study of blood T cell repertoires in COVID-19. Study summary: Whether acute or convalescent, the COVID-19 samples came from the United States, Italy and Spain.

Those who participated ranged in age from roughly 18 to 89 years and resided in around 22 US areas. Which cohort a participant joined came from the clinical history participants gave. In the original workflow: Reference gene primer amplification gave nucleated cell count estimates. Clones were sequenced by immunoSEQ multiplex PCR, and TCRdb holds only the in-frame ones, with some missing. V, J and clone size were drawn from that table, and D and trimming were deduced from the DNA. The sample holds roughly 200,000 clones; 70% to 90% are singletons and the top ten take 3.5% to 5.5%. This TCR came from a woman in her 30s who had been exposed to COVID-19. The V and J genes are TRBV11-2 and TRBJ2-7, with D possibly TRBD1 on 5 matching bases. Specimen: PBMCs or T cells enriched from blood (not recorded which). This chain's CDR3 is CASALSDSSSYEQYF. The CDR3 region has the DNA TGTGCCAGCGCCTTGTCAGACAGTTCCTCCTACGAGCAGTACTTC.